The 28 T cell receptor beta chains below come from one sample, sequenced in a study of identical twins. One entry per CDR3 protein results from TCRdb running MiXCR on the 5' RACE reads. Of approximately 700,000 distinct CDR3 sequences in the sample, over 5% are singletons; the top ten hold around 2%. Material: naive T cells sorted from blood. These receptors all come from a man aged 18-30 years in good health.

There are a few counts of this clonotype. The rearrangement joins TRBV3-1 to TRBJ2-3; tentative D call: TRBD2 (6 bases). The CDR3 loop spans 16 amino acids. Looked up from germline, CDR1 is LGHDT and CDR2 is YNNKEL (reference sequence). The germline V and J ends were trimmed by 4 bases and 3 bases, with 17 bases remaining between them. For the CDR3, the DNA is TGTGCCAGCAGCCCCTCTGGACGGGAGCAGACAGATACGCAGTATTTT. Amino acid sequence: CASSPSGREQTDTQYF.

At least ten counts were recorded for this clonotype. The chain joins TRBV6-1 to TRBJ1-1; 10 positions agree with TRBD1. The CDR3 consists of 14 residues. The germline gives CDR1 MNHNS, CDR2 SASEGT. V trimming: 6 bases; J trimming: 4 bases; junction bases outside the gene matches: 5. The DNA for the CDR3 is TGTGCCAGCAGGATAAGGACAGGGGGCACTGAAGCTTTCTTT. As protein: CASRIRTGGTEAFF.

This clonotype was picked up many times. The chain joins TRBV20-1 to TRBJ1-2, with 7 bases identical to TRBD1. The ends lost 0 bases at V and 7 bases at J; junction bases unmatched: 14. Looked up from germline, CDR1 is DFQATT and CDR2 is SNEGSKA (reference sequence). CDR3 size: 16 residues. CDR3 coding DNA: TGCAGTGCTAGAGATCTGAGAGAGGGACAGAGAGCTGGCTACACCTTC. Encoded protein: CSARDLREGQRAGYTF.

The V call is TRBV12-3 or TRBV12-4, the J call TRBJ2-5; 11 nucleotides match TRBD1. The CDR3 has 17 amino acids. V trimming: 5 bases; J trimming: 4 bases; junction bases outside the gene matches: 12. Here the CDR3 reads CASSQDHGTGGLETQYF. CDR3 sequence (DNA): TGTGCCAGCAGTCAAGACCACGGGACAGGGGGTTTAGAGACCCAGTACTTC.

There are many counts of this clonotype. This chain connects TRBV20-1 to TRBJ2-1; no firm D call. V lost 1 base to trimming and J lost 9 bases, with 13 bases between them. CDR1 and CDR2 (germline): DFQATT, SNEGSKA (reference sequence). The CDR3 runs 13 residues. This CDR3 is CSARGFVKVEQFF. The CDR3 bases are TGCAGTGCTAGAGGATTCGTCAAGGTTGAGCAGTTCTTC.

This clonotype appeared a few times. Here the CDR3 DNA reads TGTGCCAGCAGTTTGTTGGGGAGGGGCTACACCTTC. This translates into CASSLLGRGYTF. This chain links TRBV12-3 or TRBV12-4 with TRBJ1-2, with no clear D. Trimming took off 3 bases at V and 8 bases at J, with 10 bases between the two ends. The CDR3 runs 12 residues.

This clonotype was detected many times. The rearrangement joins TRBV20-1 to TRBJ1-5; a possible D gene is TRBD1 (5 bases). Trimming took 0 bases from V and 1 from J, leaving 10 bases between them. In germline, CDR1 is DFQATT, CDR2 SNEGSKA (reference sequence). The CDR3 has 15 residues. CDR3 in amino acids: CSARDLYRSNQPQHF. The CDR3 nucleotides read TGCAGTGCTAGAGATTTATACAGGAGCAATCAGCCCCAGCATTTT.

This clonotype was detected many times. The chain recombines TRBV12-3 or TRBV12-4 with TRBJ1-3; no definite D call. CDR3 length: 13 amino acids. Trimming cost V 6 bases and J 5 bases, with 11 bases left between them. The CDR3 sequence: CASRPPSRNTIYF. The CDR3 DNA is TGTGCCAGCAGGCCGCCAAGCAGAAACACCATATATTTT.

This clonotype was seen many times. In nucleotides, the CDR3 is TGCGCCAGCAGCCCTACCTCAACAGGGAGGTCGAGAGAGCAGTACTTC. It translates to CASSPTSTGRSREQYF. The V call is TRBV5-1, the J call TRBJ2-7; either TRBD1 or TRBD2 may supply D (6 bases each). The CDR3 contains 16 residues. Trimming stripped 4 bases from V and 7 bases from J, with 24 bases between. Germline values: CDR1 SGHRS, CDR2 YFSETQ.

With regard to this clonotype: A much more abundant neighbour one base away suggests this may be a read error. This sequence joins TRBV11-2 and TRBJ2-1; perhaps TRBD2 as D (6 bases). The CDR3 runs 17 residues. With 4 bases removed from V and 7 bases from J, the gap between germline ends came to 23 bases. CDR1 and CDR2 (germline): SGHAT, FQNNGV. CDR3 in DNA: TGTGCCAGCAGCTGGAGGGGCGGGGTAGCGGATCGGAATGAGCAGTTCTTC. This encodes CASSWRGGVADRNEQFF.

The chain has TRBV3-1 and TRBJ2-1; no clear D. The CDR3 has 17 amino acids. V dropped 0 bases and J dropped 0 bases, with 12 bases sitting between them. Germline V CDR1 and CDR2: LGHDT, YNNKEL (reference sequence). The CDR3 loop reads CASSQDPAPSSYNEQFF. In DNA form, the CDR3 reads TGTGCCAGCAGCCAAGATCCTGCACCCAGCTCCTACAATGAGCAGTTCTTC.

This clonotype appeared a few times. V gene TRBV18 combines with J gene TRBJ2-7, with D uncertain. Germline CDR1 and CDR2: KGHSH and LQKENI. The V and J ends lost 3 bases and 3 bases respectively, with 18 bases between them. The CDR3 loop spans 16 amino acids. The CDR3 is CASSPSLTHQVYEQYV. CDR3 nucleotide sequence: TGTGCCAGCTCACCGAGTTTAACCCACCAGGTCTACGAGCAGTACGTC.

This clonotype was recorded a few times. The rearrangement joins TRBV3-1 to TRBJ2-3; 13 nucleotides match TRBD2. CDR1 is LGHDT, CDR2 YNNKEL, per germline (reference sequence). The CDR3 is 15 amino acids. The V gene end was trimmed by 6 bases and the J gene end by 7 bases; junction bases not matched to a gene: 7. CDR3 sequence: CASSLTSGRDYTQYF. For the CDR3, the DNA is TGTGCCAGCAGTCTCACTAGCGGGAGGGATTATACGCAGTATTTT.

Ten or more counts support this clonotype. The CDR3 is CSARDWTRDSYNEQFF. CDR3 coding DNA: TGCAGTGCTAGAGATTGGACGCGGGACTCCTACAATGAGCAGTTCTTC. This chain joins TRBV20-1 and TRBJ2-1; tentative D call: TRBD2 (6 bases). CDR1 is DFQATT and CDR2 is SNEGSKA in the germline V gene (reference sequence). With 0 bases removed from V and 0 bases from J, the gap between germline ends came to 12 bases. The CDR3 extends over 16 amino acids.

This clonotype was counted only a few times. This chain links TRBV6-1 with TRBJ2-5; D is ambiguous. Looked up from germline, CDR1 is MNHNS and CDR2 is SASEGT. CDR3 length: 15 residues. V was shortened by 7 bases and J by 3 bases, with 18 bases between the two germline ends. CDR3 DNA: TGTGCCAGCAAGTCCCTCTCTAGATACGAAGAGACCCAGTACTTC. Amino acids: CASKSLSRYEETQYF.

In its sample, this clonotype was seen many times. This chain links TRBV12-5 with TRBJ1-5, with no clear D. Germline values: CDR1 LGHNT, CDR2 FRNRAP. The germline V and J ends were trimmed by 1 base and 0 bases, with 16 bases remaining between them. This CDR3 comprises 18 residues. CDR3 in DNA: TGTGCTAGTGGTTTGGCCCCCCTTTTGGAGTATAGCAATCAGCCCCAGCATTTT. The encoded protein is CASGLAPLLEYSNQPQHF.

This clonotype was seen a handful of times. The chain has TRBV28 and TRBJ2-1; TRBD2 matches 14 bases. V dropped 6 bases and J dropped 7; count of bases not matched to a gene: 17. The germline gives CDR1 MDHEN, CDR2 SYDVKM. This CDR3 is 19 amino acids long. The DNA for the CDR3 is TGTGCCAGCAGCCGGGGGACTAGCGGGAGACCTTGGGGGATAAATGAGCAGTTCTTC. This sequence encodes CASSRGTSGRPWGINEQFF.

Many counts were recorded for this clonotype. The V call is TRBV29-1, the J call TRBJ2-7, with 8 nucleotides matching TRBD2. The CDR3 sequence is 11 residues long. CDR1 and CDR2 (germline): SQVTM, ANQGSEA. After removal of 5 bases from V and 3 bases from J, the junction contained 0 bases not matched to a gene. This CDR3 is CSVTSGYEQYV. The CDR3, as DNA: TGCAGCGTTACTAGCGGCTACGAGCAGTACGTC.

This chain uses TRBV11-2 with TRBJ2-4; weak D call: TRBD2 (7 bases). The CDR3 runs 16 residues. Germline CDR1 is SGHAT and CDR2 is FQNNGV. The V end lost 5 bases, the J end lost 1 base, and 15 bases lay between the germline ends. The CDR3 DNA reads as TGTGCCAGCAGCCATTGGGAGGGGGAGGCCAAAAACATTCAGTACTTC. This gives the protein CASSHWEGEAKNIQYF.

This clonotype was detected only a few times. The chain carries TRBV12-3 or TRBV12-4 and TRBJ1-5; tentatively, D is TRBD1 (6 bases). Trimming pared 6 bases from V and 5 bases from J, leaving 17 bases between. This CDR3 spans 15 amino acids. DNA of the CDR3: TGTGCCAGCAGCACGAGACAGGCAGTCGATCAGCCCCAGCATTTT. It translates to CASSTRQAVDQPQHF.

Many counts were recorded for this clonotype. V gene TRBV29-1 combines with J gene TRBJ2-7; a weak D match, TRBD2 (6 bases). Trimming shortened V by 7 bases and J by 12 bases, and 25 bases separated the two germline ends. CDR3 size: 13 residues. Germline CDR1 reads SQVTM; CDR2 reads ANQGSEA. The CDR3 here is CSALAGSGYEWYF. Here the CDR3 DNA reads TGCAGCGCCCTCGCGGGGTCAGGGTACGAGTGGTACTTC.

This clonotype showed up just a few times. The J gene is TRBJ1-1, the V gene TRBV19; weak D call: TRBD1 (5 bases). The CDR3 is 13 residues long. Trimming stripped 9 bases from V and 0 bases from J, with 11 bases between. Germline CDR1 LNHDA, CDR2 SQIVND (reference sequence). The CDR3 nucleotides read TGTGCCAGCCCAGGGTTCATGAACACTGAAGCTTTCTTT. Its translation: CASPGFMNTEAFF.

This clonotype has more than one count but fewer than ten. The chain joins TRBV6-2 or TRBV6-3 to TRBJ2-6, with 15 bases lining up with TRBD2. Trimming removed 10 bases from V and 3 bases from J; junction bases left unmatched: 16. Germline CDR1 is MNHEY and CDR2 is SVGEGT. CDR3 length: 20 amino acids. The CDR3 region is CAITGTSGRQPEGGANVLTF. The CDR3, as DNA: TGTGCCATAACCGGGACTAGCGGGAGGCAACCTGAAGGTGGGGCCAACGTCCTGACTTTC.

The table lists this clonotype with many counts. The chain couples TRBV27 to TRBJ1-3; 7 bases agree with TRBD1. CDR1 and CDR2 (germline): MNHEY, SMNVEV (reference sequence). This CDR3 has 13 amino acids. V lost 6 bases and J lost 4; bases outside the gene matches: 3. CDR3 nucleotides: TGTGCCAGCAGGACAGGGTTCGGAAACACCATATATTTT. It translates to CASRTGFGNTIYF.

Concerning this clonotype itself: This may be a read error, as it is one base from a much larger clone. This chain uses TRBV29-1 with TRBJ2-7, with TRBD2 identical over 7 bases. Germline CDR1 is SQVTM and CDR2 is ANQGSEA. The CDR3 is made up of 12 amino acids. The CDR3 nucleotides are TGCAGCACTCGGGACTATCCCCTCGAGCATTACGTC. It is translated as CSTRDYPLEHYV.

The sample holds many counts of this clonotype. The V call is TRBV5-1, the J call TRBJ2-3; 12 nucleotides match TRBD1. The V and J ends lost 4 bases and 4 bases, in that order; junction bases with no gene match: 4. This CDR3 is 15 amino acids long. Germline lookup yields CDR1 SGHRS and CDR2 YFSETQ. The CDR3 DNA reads TGCGCCAGCAGCCTGGGACAGGGGGCTTCAGATACGCAGTATTTT. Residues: CASSLGQGASDTQYF.

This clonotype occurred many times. As DNA, the CDR3 is TGTGCCAGCAGTTTCCCGGGAGGGTCTGTCTCTGGAAACACCATATATTTT. This translates into CASSFPGGSVSGNTIYF. The V and J genes are TRBV12-3 or TRBV12-4 and TRBJ1-3; no reliable D call. The CDR3 totals 17 residues. Trimming took 3 bases from V and 0 from J, leaving 15 bases between them.

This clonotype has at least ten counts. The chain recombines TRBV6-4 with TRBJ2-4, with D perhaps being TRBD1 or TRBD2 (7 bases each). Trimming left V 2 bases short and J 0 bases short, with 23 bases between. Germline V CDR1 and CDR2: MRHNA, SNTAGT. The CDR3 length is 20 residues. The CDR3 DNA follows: TGTGCCAGCAGTGACCAGGGGGGGGGCACTAAACTTCTAGCCAAAAACATTCAGTACTTC. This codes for CASSDQGGGTKLLAKNIQYF.